Listed below are T cell receptor beta chains from one sample, sequenced in a study of immune cell composition in non-small cell lung cancer. This table comes from immunoSEQ multiplex PCR, and its TCRdb copy is limited to in-frame clones, with some not included. This table holds 950 or so clones, about 80% found once. Sample: non-adjacent lung tissue. The receptor source for this set is a human donor with non-small cell lung cancer. CDR3s include the opening cysteine and the closing phenylalanine or tryptophan. The D gene is left open where the match is weak. For some rows the clone size is stated as once, few or many, or as a class when expanded; others skip it.

J gene	clone size	D gene	V gene	CDR3 protein	CDR3 DNA
TRBJ2-2	NA	NA	TRBV5-6	CASSLMGAVTGELFF	TGTGCCAGCAGCTTAATGGGGGCGGTCACCGGGGAGCTGTTTTTT
TRBJ2-5	NA	NA	TRBV27	CASSFARGWETQYF	TGTGCCAGCAGTTTCGCTAGGGGCTGGGAGACCCAGTACTTC
TRBJ1-5	NA	NA	TRBV7-2	CASSLWRDQPQHF	TGTGCCAGCAGCTTATGGCGGGATCAGCCCCAGCATTTT
TRBJ1-2	NA	NA	TRBV6-6	CASSYYGYTF	TGTGCCAGCAGCTATTATGGCTACACCTTC
TRBJ2-1	NA	TRBD1	TRBV6-6	CASSSSGTGGNEQFF	TGTGCCAGCAGTTCGTCCGGGACAGGAGGGAATGAGCAGTTCTTC
TRBJ2-7	NA	TRBD2	TRBV5-6	CASRTSGRSDEQYF	TGTGCCAGCAGGACTAGCGGGAGGTCGGACGAGCAGTACTTC
TRBJ2-7	NA	TRBD1	TRBV2	CASSEQGTGVTYEQYF	TGTGCCAGCAGTGAGCAGGGGACAGGGGTAACTTACGAGCAGTACTTC
TRBJ1-1	few	NA	TRBV5-1	CASSHSGGYTEAFF	TGCGCCAGCAGTCATTCGGGGGGGTACACTGAAGCTTTCTTT
TRBJ2-5	NA	TRBD2	TRBV7-6	CASRKRGAGYQETQYF	TGTGCCAGCAGAAAAAGGGGAGCGGGGTACCAAGAGACCCAGTACTTC
TRBJ1-2	NA	NA	TRBV6-6	CASSPDRGWGGGYTF	TGTGCCAGCAGCCCGGACCGTGGATGGGGCGGTGGCTACACCTTC
TRBJ2-7	NA	NA	TRBV5-5	CASSLAGGSYEQYF	TGTGCCAGCAGCTTGGCCGGGGGATCCTACGAGCAGTACTTC
TRBJ1-2	NA	NA	TRBV5-1	CASRGGSANYGYTF	TGCGCCAGCCGCGGAGGAAGCGCTAACTATGGCTACACCTTC
TRBJ1-6	NA	NA	TRBV25-1	CASSDPSWGPPLHF	TGTGCCAGCAGTGACCCCTCCTGGGGGCCACCCCTCCACTTT
TRBJ2-1	NA	NA	TRBV19	CASSDPRWGVDEQFF	TGTGCCAGTTCGGACCCACGATGGGGAGTCGATGAGCAGTTCTTC
TRBJ2-5	NA	NA	TRBV15	CATSSRRVETQYF	TGTGCCACCAGCAGCCGCAGGGTGGAGACCCAGTACTTC
TRBJ2-2	NA	NA	TRBV5-1	CASSFGSGNTGELFF	TGCGCCAGCAGCTTTGGTAGCGGGAACACCGGGGAGCTGTTTTTT
TRBJ1-4	NA	NA	TRBV4-1	CASSQEFPGKLFF	TGCGCCAGCAGCCAAGAATTCCCGGGGAAACTGTTTTTT
TRBJ2-7	once	TRBD2	TRBV10-1	CASSESSGLAGAEQYF	TGCGCCAGCAGTGAGTCTTCGGGACTAGCGGGAGCCGAGCAGTACTTC
TRBJ1-5	once	TRBD1	TRBV6-5	CASKGQGNQPQHF	TGTGCCAGCAAGGGACAGGGCAATCAGCCCCAGCATTTT
TRBJ2-7	NA	NA	TRBV6-5	CASRVSGHSYEQYF	TGTGCCAGCCGCGTGAGCGGCCACTCCTACGAGCAGTACTTC
TRBJ1-2	NA	NA	TRBV14	CASSRDTYYGYTF	TGTGCCAGCAGCCGGGACACCTACTATGGCTACACCTTC
TRBJ2-1	NA	NA	TRBV7-9	CASSPVPGSSQNEQFF	TGTGCCAGCAGTCCAGTTCCCGGGAGTTCTCAAAATGAGCAGTTCTTC
TRBJ1-2	NA	NA	TRBV4-2	CASSQGGTDSHYGYTF	TGTGCCAGCAGCCAAGGCGGAACGGACAGCCACTATGGCTACACCTTC
TRBJ2-1	NA	TRBD2	TRBV9	CASSVGTSGGFYNEQFF	TGTGCCAGCAGCGTCGGGACTAGCGGGGGGTTTTACAATGAGCAGTTCTTC
TRBJ1-1	NA	NA	TRBV6-5	CASSYVADTEAFF	TGTGCCAGCAGTTATGTGGCAGACACTGAAGCTTTCTTT
TRBJ1-1	NA	NA	TRBV5-1	CASSLAGGYTEAFF	TGCGCCAGCAGCTTGGCCGGGGGTTACACTGAAGCTTTCTTT
TRBJ1-5	NA	NA	TRBV6-9	CASSTKAGAQPQHF	TGTGCCAGCAGCACTAAGGCCGGTGCCCAGCCCCAGCATTTT
TRBJ1-1	NA	NA	TRBV6-6	CASSYSGTQNTEAFF	TGTGCCAGCAGTTACTCAGGGACACAGAACACTGAAGCTTTCTTT
TRBJ2-2	NA	TRBD1	TRBV7-6	CASSLVQGQRYTGELFF	TGTGCCAGCAGCTTAGTTCAGGGACAGCGATACACCGGGGAGCTGTTTTTT
TRBJ2-3	NA	TRBD2	TRBV6-1	CASTRRGGADTQYF	TGTGCCAGCACCCGGCGGGGGGGGGCAGATACGCAGTATTTT
TRBJ1-5	NA	NA	TRBV10-3	CAISKTGDSNQPQHF	TGTGCCATCTCCAAGACCGGGGATAGCAATCAGCCCCAGCATTTT
TRBJ1-4	NA	TRBD1	TRBV9	CASSVGYRGLSNEKLFF	TGTGCCAGCAGCGTAGGATACAGGGGGCTTTCTAATGAAAAACTGTTTTTT
TRBJ1-4	NA	TRBD1	TRBV13	CASSLRTGDNEKLFF	TGTGCCAGCAGCTTAAGGACAGGGGATAATGAAAAACTGTTTTTT
TRBJ2-3	NA	TRBD1	TRBV12-5	CASGLGQGTGNTQYF	TGTGCTAGTGGTTTGGGACAGGGGACTGGAAATACGCAGTATTTT
TRBJ2-7	NA	NA	TRBV15	CATSRDPGGTNEQYF	TGTGCCACCAGCAGAGATCCAGGCGGGACGAACGAGCAGTACTTC
TRBJ2-1	NA	NA	TRBV5-1	CASSLVPGNHNEQFF	TGCGCCAGCAGCTTGGTACCCGGGAACCACAATGAGCAGTTCTTC
TRBJ2-1	NA	TRBD1	TRBV2	CASRGTGTNNEQFF	TGTGCCAGCAGGGGGACAGGGACTAACAATGAGCAGTTCTTC
TRBJ1-1	NA	NA	TRBV4-3	CASSIWGGNTEAFF	TGCGCCAGCTCAATCTGGGGCGGGAACACTGAAGCTTTCTTT
TRBJ1-2	NA	NA	TRBV5-4	CASSPTWGRTSNYGYTF	TGTGCCAGCAGCCCTACGTGGGGCCGCACTTCTAACTATGGCTACACCTTC
TRBJ2-5	NA	NA	TRBV5-6	CASSLLTAQETQYF	TGTGCCAGCAGCTTGTTGACAGCTCAAGAGACCCAGTACTTC
TRBJ2-3	NA	TRBD1	TRBV28	CASSQPGQGSTDTQYF	TGTGCCAGCAGTCAACCGGGACAGGGGAGCACAGATACGCAGTATTTT
TRBJ2-3	NA	TRBD2	TRBV5-1	CASSGGTSGDFTDTQYF	TGCGCCAGCAGCGGGGGGACTAGCGGGGACTTCACAGATACGCAGTATTTT
TRBJ1-1	large	TRBD1	TRBV19	CASSPGQGWTEAFF	TGTGCCAGTAGTCCAGGACAGGGATGGACTGAAGCTTTCTTT
TRBJ2-2	NA	NA	TRBV5-6	CASSLGMGLQNTGELFF	TGTGCCAGCAGCTTGGGGATGGGGCTACAGAACACCGGGGAGCTGTTTTTT
TRBJ2-3	NA	TRBD1	TRBV29-1	CSAQPQGARGTDTQYF	TGCAGCGCCCAGCCCCAGGGGGCGCGCGGCACAGATACGCAGTATTTT
TRBJ2-7	NA	TRBD1	TRBV6-1	CASSEDGTGGYEQYF	TGTGCCAGCAGTGAAGACGGGACAGGGGGCTACGAGCAGTACTTC
TRBJ1-5	NA	NA	TRBV7-2	CASSLWRDQPQHF	TGTGCCAGCAGCTTGTGGAGGGACCAGCCCCAGCATTTT
TRBJ2-5	once	NA	TRBV6-6	CASSYSGDMGETQYF	TGTGCCAGCAGTTACTCAGGGGATATGGGAGAGACCCAGTACTTC
TRBJ2-7	few	NA	TRBV18	CASSDREGDYEQYF	TGTGCCAGCTCGGACAGGGAGGGGGACTACGAGCAGTACTTC
TRBJ2-7	few	NA	TRBV21-1	CASSRDRASGEQYF	TGTGCCAGCAGCCGGGACAGGGCCTCGGGTGAGCAGTACTTC
TRBJ1-3	NA	NA	TRBV5-1	CASSRGRGITSGNTIYF	TGCGCCTCCTCCCGAGGGAGAGGCATAACCTCTGGAAACACCATATATTTT
TRBJ1-3	NA	NA	TRBV4-2	CASSQVPGDSGNTIYF	TGTGCCAGCAGCCAAGTCCCGGGGGACTCTGGAAACACCATATATTTT
TRBJ2-7	NA	NA	TRBV2	CASKAGTHSYEQYF	TGTGCCAGCAAGGCGGGAACCCACTCGTACGAGCAGTACTTC
TRBJ2-3	NA	TRBD2	TRBV27	CASSPGTSGRGTDMQYF	TGTGCCAGCAGTCCAGGGACTAGCGGGAGAGGTACAGATATGCAGTATTTT
TRBJ2-1	NA	NA	TRBV6-6	CASSSRDRNNEQFF	TGTGCCAGCAGTTCGCGGGATCGGAACAATGAGCAGTTCTTC
TRBJ2-1	NA	TRBD1	TRBV4-3	CASSQGQGAFDEQFF	TGCGCCAGCAGCCAAGGACAGGGGGCTTTCGATGAGCAGTTCTTC
TRBJ1-6	few	NA	TRBV5-8	CASSISYSALHF	TGTGCCAGCAGCATTTCCTACTCGGCCCTCCACTTT
TRBJ2-3	NA	TRBD2	TRBV7-9	CASSLTSSTDTQYF	TGTGCCAGCAGCTTGACTAGCAGCACAGATACGCAGTATTTT
TRBJ2-7	once	NA	TRBV27	CASRQSIPGHPNYEQYF	TGTGCCAGCAGACAATCTATCCCGGGACACCCTAACTACGAGCAGTACTTC